Listed here are 28 T cell receptor beta chains from one sample, sequenced in a study of cytomegalovirus exposure and HLA in healthy donors. This PCR relied on a set of 60 Vbeta primers and 13 Jbeta primers. This table comes from immunoSEQ multiplex PCR, and its TCRdb copy is limited to in-frame clones, with some not included. The sample records nearly 110,000 clones, roughly 82% being singletons. Sequences were obtained from PBMCs. Receptors were obtained from a man aged 50-59 years in good health and CMV-seronegative.

In DNA, the CDR3 is TGTGCCAGCAGTGAGTGGACAGCGAATTCACCCCTCCACTTT. Amino acid sequence: CASSEWTANSPLHF. The V and J genes are TRBV6-4 and TRBJ1-6; perhaps TRBD1 as D (6 bases). The CDR3 covers 14 residues. The germline V and J ends were trimmed by 3 bases and 7 bases, with 10 bases remaining between them. Germline CDR1 is MRHNA and CDR2 is SNTAGT.

The chain couples TRBV5-4 to TRBJ2-5, with 9 bases lining up with TRBD1. CDR3 length: 18 residues. CDR1 SGHNT and CDR2 YYREEE come from the germline V gene (reference sequence). V shed 4 bases, J shed 3 bases, and the junction held 16 bases outside the gene matches. The CDR3 sequence is CASSRVSLGQGSKETQYF. CDR3 in DNA: TGTGCCAGCAGCAGGGTCAGTCTTGGACAGGGGAGTAAAGAGACCCAGTACTTC. Variable domain in full (rest from reference TRBV5-4 and TRBJ2-5): ETGVTQSPTHLIKTRGQQVTLRCSSQSGHNTVSWYQQALGQGPQFIFQYYREEENGRGNFPPRFSGLQFPNYSSELNVNALELDDSALYLCASSRVSLGQGSKETQYFGPGTRLLVL.

This chain uses TRBV6-6 with TRBJ2-1; 10 bases are shared with TRBD1. The V segment lost 7 bases and the J segment 2 bases; nucleotides outside the gene matches: 5. Germline V gene data show CDR1 as MNHNY and CDR2 as SVGAGI (reference sequence). The CDR3 spans 15 residues. This chain's CDR3 is CASTKGQGAYNEQFF. DNA for the CDR3: TGTGCCAGCACCAAAGGACAGGGGGCCTACAATGAGCAGTTCTTC.

The chain joins TRBV19 to TRBJ1-6, with D hard to call. Trimming took 8 bases from V and 0 from J, leaving 11 bases between them. The length of the CDR3 is 15 residues. The germline V gene has CDR1 LNHDA and CDR2 SQIVND (reference sequence). In DNA form, the CDR3 reads TGTGCCAGTGATCGCGGGAGCTCCTATAATTCACCCCTCCACTTT. Amino acids: CASDRGSSYNSPLHF.

The sample holds one count of this clone. The chain carries TRBV15 and TRBJ1-2, with 9 positions matching TRBD1. This CDR3 contains 13 residues. In germline, CDR1 is LNHNV, CDR2 YYDKDF (reference sequence). J gave up 5 bases and V 5 bases, and 3 bases lay outside the gene matches. CDR3 protein: CATSQGQGYGYTF. CDR3 DNA: TGTGCCACCAGCCAGGGACAGGGATATGGCTACACCTTC. The whole variable domain, filled in from reference TRBV15 and TRBJ1-2, reads DAMVIQNPRYQVTQFGKPVTLSCSQTLNHNVMYWYQQKSSQAPKLLFHYYDKDFNNEADTPDNFQSRRPNTSFCFLDIRSPGLGDTAMYLCATSQGQGYGYTFGSGTRLTVV.

The rearrangement uses TRBV6-6 and TRBJ2-5; D is undetermined. CDR1 is MNHNY and CDR2 is SVGAGI in the germline V gene (reference sequence). This CDR3 is built from 13 residues. Trimming removed 6 bases from V and 2 bases from J, with 10 bases in between. This CDR3 reads CASRLGWQETQYF. The CDR3, as DNA: TGTGCCAGCAGGCTAGGTTGGCAAGAGACCCAGTACTTC.

The V and J genes are TRBV5-8 and TRBJ2-1; perhaps TRBD1 as D (6 bases). Trimming removed 2 bases at V and 1 base at J, with 7 bases between. From germline, CDR1 is SGHTS and CDR2 YDEGEE. The CDR3 is made up of 14 amino acids. CDR3 nucleotide sequence: TGTGCCAGCAGCTTAGGGGGATCCTACAATGAGCAGTTCTTC. As protein: CASSLGGSYNEQFF.

The V and J genes are TRBV10-3 and TRBJ2-3, with TRBD1 matching over 7 bases. Germline V gives CDR1 ENHRY, CDR2 SYGVKD. This CDR3 contains 14 residues. Trimming at V came to 7 bases and at J to 0 bases, leaving 4 bases not matched to a gene. CDR3 DNA sequence: TGTGCCATCACTGACAGGGAAAGCACAGATACGCAGTATTTT. Translating gives CAITDRESTDTQYF.

This sequence joins TRBV5-4 and TRBJ2-1; 8 positions match TRBD1. The CDR3 runs 14 residues. Losses at the gene ends were 0 bases for V and 15 bases for J; bases not matched to a gene: 11. Germline V lookup: CDR1 SGHNT, CDR2 YYREEE (reference sequence). The CDR3 region has the DNA TGTGCCAGCAGCTTGGACTACGGACAGGGCAGAGCGTTCTTC. Protein: CASSLDYGQGRAFF.

CDR3: CAWSVTGMNTEAFF. The CDR3 DNA sequence: TGTGCCTGGAGTGTCACAGGTATGAACACTGAAGCTTTCTTT. The chain combines TRBV30 with TRBJ1-1, with D possibly matching TRBD1 (5 bases). The germline V and J ends were trimmed by 0 bases and 0 bases, with 8 bases remaining between them. This CDR3 is 14 amino acids long. CDR1 is GTSNPN and CDR2 is SVGIG in the germline V gene (reference sequence).

This clone was found a few times. The chain joins TRBV6-5 to TRBJ2-3; 7 bases match TRBD2. Trimming at V came to 7 bases and at J to 6 bases, leaving 7 bases not matched to a gene. Germline CDR1 is MNHEY and CDR2 is SVGAGI. The CDR3 totals 13 residues. The CDR3 DNA reads TGTGCCAGCACCAAGCGGGGCGCGGATACGCAGTATTTT. It yields the protein CASTKRGADTQYF.

CDR3 sequence (DNA): TGTGCCAGCAGTCCCTCACAGGGGAAAGAGACCCAGTACTTC. Its protein is CASSPSQGKETQYF. The rearrangement joins TRBV6-6 to TRBJ2-5; 7 bases match TRBD1. J was trimmed by 3 bases and V by 5 bases; bases with no gene match: 6. CDR3 length equals 14 residues. The germline V gene has CDR1 MNHNY and CDR2 SVGAGI (reference sequence).

The chain combines TRBV20-1 with TRBJ1-1; 8 bases map to TRBD1. The CDR3 sequence is 11 residues long. Losses at the gene ends were 6 bases for V and 5 bases for J; bases not matched to a gene: 2. From germline, CDR1 is DFQATT and CDR2 SNEGSKA (reference sequence). CDR3 region: CSARQGTEAFF. The CDR3 nucleotides are TGCAGTGCGCGACAGGGGACTGAAGCTTTCTTT.

This clone was recorded once. CDR3 DNA: TGTGCCAGCTCACCACCTGTTGGGGACAGGGACACTGAAGCTTTCTTT. Translated: CASSPPVGDRDTEAFF. The chain employs TRBV18 and TRBJ1-1; TRBD1 matches 9 bases. The CDR3 extends over 16 amino acids. In germline, CDR1 is KGHSH, CDR2 LQKENI. Trimming cost V 0 bases and J 3 bases; bases outside gene matches: 5.

The genes are TRBV7-3 and TRBJ2-6; tentative D call: TRBD2 (5 bases). The ends were cut back, 5 bases at V and 4 bases at J, with 15 bases in the middle. This CDR3 is built from 16 residues. CDR1 is SGHTA and CDR2 is FQGTGA in the germline V gene. The CDR3 is CASSPTVPGGANVLTF. DNA for the CDR3: TGTGCCAGCAGCCCTACTGTACCGGGAGGGGCCAACGTCCTGACTTTC.

CDR3 amino acids: CASSLSAAMNTEAFF. The CDR3 DNA is TGTGCCAGCAGTTTATCGGCCGCAATGAACACTGAAGCTTTCTTT. This rearrangement joins TRBV27 to TRBJ1-1; D remains ambiguous. V lost 0 bases, J lost 0 bases, and 8 bases lay in between. The CDR3 has 15 residues. CDR1 is MNHEY, CDR2 SMNVEV, per germline (reference sequence).

This clone came up once. This rearrangement joins TRBV5-4 to TRBJ1-1; 7 bases match TRBD1. The V gene's germline CDR1 is SGHNT and CDR2 YYREEE (reference sequence). With V trimmed by 4 bases and J by 0 bases, 6 bases remained unmatched. The CDR3 loop spans 15 amino acids. The CDR3 DNA follows: TGTGCCAGCAGCCCCGGGACAGCCCTGAACACTGAAGCTTTCTTT. Its protein product is CASSPGTALNTEAFF.

The chain uses TRBV5-1 and TRBJ1-1, with 8 bases fitting TRBD1. With V trimmed by 4 bases and J by 1 base, 6 bases remained unmatched. Germline CDR1 is SGHRS and CDR2 is YFSETQ. The CDR3 length is 15 residues. The CDR3 spells CASSTPQGGNTEAFF. CDR3 bases: TGCGCCAGCAGCACCCCACAGGGGGGGAACACTGAAGCTTTCTTT.

This chain connects TRBV2 to TRBJ1-1; D gene unclear. Germline lookup yields CDR1 SNHLY and CDR2 FYNNEI. V was shortened by 6 bases and J by 1 base, with 9 bases between the two germline ends. CDR3 length: 13 residues. The CDR3 sequence is CASRSTRNTEAFF. The CDR3 nucleotides read TGTGCCAGCAGATCCACGAGGAACACTGAAGCTTTCTTT. Looking up the rest from reference TRBV2 and TRBJ1-1 gives the full variable domain: EPEVTQTPSHQVTQMGQEVILRCVPISNHLYFYWYRQILGQKVEFLVSFYNNEISEKSEIFDDQFSVERPDGSNFTLKIRSTKLEDSAMYFCASRSTRNTEAFFGQGTRLTVV.

The CDR3 nucleotides are TGCAGCGTTGAAAGGGTGGACAGCCCCTACGAGCAGTACTTC. Residues: CSVERVDSPYEQYF. The V and J genes are TRBV29-1 and TRBJ2-5; tentatively, D is TRBD1 (6 bases). The J call is in doubt because the DNA end fits TRBJ2-7 better. This CDR3 spans 14 amino acids. The germline gives CDR1 SQVTM, CDR2 ANQGSEA.

The chain has TRBV15 and TRBJ1-4, with D possibly TRBD1 on 5 matching bases. The CDR3 loop spans 18 amino acids. The germline gives CDR1 LNHNV, CDR2 YYDKDF (reference sequence). With 0 bases removed from V and 8 bases from J, the gap between germline ends came to 22 bases. The CDR3 loop reads CATSRDLSGASLSEKLFF. DNA of the CDR3: TGTGCCACCAGCAGAGATTTGAGTGGGGCCAGCTTGAGCGAAAAACTGTTTTTT.

The chain is built from TRBV6-6 and TRBJ1-1; D is possibly TRBD1 (6 bases). Germline CDR1 is MNHNY and CDR2 is SVGAGI (reference sequence). The CDR3 extends over 12 amino acids. Trimming stripped 6 bases from V and 4 bases from J, with 9 bases between. As DNA, the CDR3 is TGTGCCAGCAGCCTACAGGGCACTGAAGCTTTCTTT. It translates to CASSLQGTEAFF.

The chain has TRBV13 and TRBJ2-3; a possible D gene is TRBD2 (6 bases). Trimming cost V 6 bases and J 6 bases, with 10 bases left between them. CDR1 is PRHDT and CDR2 is FYEKMQ in the germline V gene (reference sequence). The CDR3 is made up of 12 amino acids. The CDR3 protein is CASRRDSDTQYF. CDR3 sequence (DNA): TGTGCCAGCAGACGGGACTCGGATACGCAGTATTTT. Full variable domain (outside the CDR3, taken from reference TRBV13 and TRBJ2-3): AAGVIQSPRHLIKEKRETATLKCYPIPRHDTVYWYQQGPGQDPQFLISFYEKMQSDKGSIPDRFSAQQFSDYHSELNMSSLELGDSALYFCASRRDSDTQYFGPGTRLTVL.

CDR3 bases: TGTGCCAGCAGTTATTTGCCCGGGTCCGCGAGCTATGGCTACACCTTC. This codes for CASSYLPGSASYGYTF. This rearrangement joins TRBV6-5 to TRBJ1-2; D uncertain. Looked up from germline, CDR1 is MNHEY and CDR2 is SVGAGI. V shed 3 bases and J shed 4 bases, with 18 bases lying between them. This CDR3 has 16 residues.

The CDR3 protein is CASSNRRVRTEAFF. For the CDR3, the DNA is TGTGCCAGCAGTAACCGGAGGGTGAGGACTGAAGCTTTCTTT. The chain links TRBV11-2 to TRBJ1-1; D is ambiguous. Germline-derived CDR1 and CDR2 are SGHAT and FQNNGV. V gave up 6 bases and J gave up 5 bases, with 16 bases separating them. The CDR3 length is 14 residues.

The chain uses TRBV27 and TRBJ1-2; TRBD1 matches at 10 bases. CDR1 and CDR2 from the germline V gene are MNHEY and SMNVEV (reference sequence). V was clipped by 6 bases and J by 5 bases; unmatched bases: 3. The CDR3 has 13 residues. The CDR3 here is CASRGGQGYGYTF. CDR3 sequence (DNA): TGTGCCAGCAGGGGGGGACAGGGGTATGGCTACACCTTC.

V is TRBV29-1 and J is TRBJ1-3; TRBD1 matches at 7 bases. Germline lookup yields CDR1 SQVTM and CDR2 ANQGSEA. With V trimmed by 0 bases and J by 4 bases, 12 bases remained unmatched. CDR3 length: 17 amino acids. CDR3 nucleotide sequence: TGCAGCGTTGAAGAGGGGGTTCGGGGGACAGCAGGAAACACCATATATTTT. It translates to CSVEEGVRGTAGNTIYF.

The J gene is TRBJ1-6, the V gene TRBV30; 9 nucleotides match TRBD1. The trim removed 3 bases at V and 9 bases at J, leaving 6 bases unmatched. Germline V CDR1 and CDR2: GTSNPN, SVGIG (reference sequence). This CDR3 has 14 residues. CDR3 bases: TGTGCCTGGAGCTCCGGGACAGGGAGTTCACCCCTCCACTTT. Translating it yields CAWSSGTGSSPLHF. Combining the CDR3 with reference TRBV30 and TRBJ1-6 gives the whole variable domain SQTIHQWPATLVQPVGSPLSLECTVEGTSNPNLYWYRQAAGRGLQLLFYSVGIGQISSEVPQNLSASRPQDRQFILSSKKLLLSDSGFYLCAWSSGTGSSPLHFGNGTRLTVT.